The text below deals with one T cell receptor beta chain. Its specificity is not known. The source of the sample is a study of T cell responses to AZD1222 COVID-19 vaccine. Study-wide results and caveats: Mapped onto spike, vaccine-associated CD4 TCRs spanned it and were dominant at 160-218 and 743-854. Donor demographics were predominantly white British with a female majority; clonal diversity may be underestimated. With two AZD1222 doses given, Spike-specific TCR breadth and depth both rose.

TCRdb's copy holds only in-frame clones and misses some; the assay was immunoSEQ multiplex PCR. The data contain tens of thousands of clones, 83% of them seen just once; the ten biggest clones take up approximately 1.3%. Second doses at about 4 or about 12 weeks were pooled. The starting material was peripheral blood, obtained 28 days after the second AZD1222 dose. The receptor was isolated from an adult who received the AZD1222 COVID-19 vaccine.

In nucleotides, the CDR3 is TGTGCCAGTAGTCCCCGGAGCACCCAAGAGACCCAGTACTTC. This sequence encodes CASSPRSTQETQYF. V is TRBV19 and J is TRBJ2-5, with no clear D. Germline V CDR1 and CDR2: LNHDA, SQIVND (reference sequence). The CDR3 totals 14 residues. With 5 bases removed from V and 1 base from J, the gap between germline ends came to 11 bases.